This T cell receptor (beta chain) came from a study of CD8 T cells in Susac syndrome. Study-wide findings and caveats: The study conceded that its TCR sequencing and HLA analysis involved relatively few individuals.

Negative isolation was used for CD8+ and CD4+ T cells and FACS enrichment for TEMRA cells. The RNA, about 0.45 to 1 ug, was put through reverse transcription using random hexamers. TCRdb re-called the immunoSEQ multiplex PCR reads with MiXCR, one entry per CDR3 protein. The sample holds 150,000 to 200,000 distinct CDR3 sequences, about 93% seen once. The CDR3 covers 17 residues. V was pared by 1 base and J by 4 bases, with 9 bases of the junction left unmatched. Germline-derived CDR1 and CDR2 are KGHSH and LQKENI. On this clonotype: Its antigen is unidentified.

The chain uses TRBV18 and TRBJ2-3, with 9 bases fitting TRBD1. The material sequenced was CD4+ T cells from PBMCs. The receptor was derived from a human donor with multiple sclerosis. The CDR3 DNA is TGTGCCAGCTCACCACTCCGGACAGGGGAGGGCCCAGATACGCAGTATTTT. It codes for CASSPLRTGEGPDTQYF.